A single sample is the source of the 7 T cell receptor beta chains below, sequenced in a study of CD8+CD57+ T cells in acquired aplastic anemia. The TCR beta profiling, which covered VDJ combination and CDR3 sequence, was carried out using genomic DNA as the template. TCRdb recomputed calls from the reads with MiXCR, one row per CDR3 protein. The table includes some 45,000 distinct CDR3 sequences, around 67% detected once. What was sequenced was sorted CD4+, CD8+, or CD8+CD57+ T cells (not recorded which) from PBMCs. The source is a human donor in good health, serving as a control.

V is TRBV15 and J is TRBJ2-6, with D perhaps TRBD2 (6 bases). CDR3 length equals 16 residues. V shed 8 bases and J shed 1 base, with 15 bases lying between them. Germline V gives CDR1 LNHNV, CDR2 YYDKDF (reference sequence). CDR3 residues: CATSRGERSGANVLTF. As DNA, the CDR3 is TGTGCCACCTCCCGCGGGGAGAGGTCTGGGGCCAACGTCCTGACTTTC.

The chain recombines TRBV2 with TRBJ1-5; TRBD1 aligns across 7 bases. Trimming at V came to 8 bases and at J to 9 bases, leaving 19 bases not matched to a gene. The length of the CDR3 is 16 residues. CDR1 SNHLY and CDR2 FYNNEI come from the germline V gene. The CDR3, as DNA: TGTGCCAGCGCGGGAAGGCTGGGACAGCCGTTGTGGCCCCAGCATTTT. It translates to CASAGRLGQPLWPQHF.

This clonotype ranks as medium-sized (0.01 to 0.1%). V usage is TRBV13 and J usage is TRBJ1-1; D gene unclear. This CDR3 contains 12 residues. From germline, CDR1 is PRHDT and CDR2 FYEKMQ (reference sequence). V was clipped by 5 bases and J by 4 bases, with 8 bases between them. CDR3 coding DNA: TGTGCCAGCAGCGCTCAGAGCACTGAAGCTTTCTTT. This gives the protein CASSAQSTEAFF.

Details on this clonotype: A much larger clonotype is one base distant, so this may be a read error. This chain uses TRBV5-6 with TRBJ2-7; 10 nucleotides match TRBD1. The CDR3 extends over 14 amino acids. Per the germline V gene, CDR1 is SGHDT and CDR2 is YYEEEE. The junction had 2 bases not matched to a gene; V was cut back by 3 bases and J by 2 bases. This CDR3 reads CASSWGTGAYEQYF. In DNA form, the CDR3 reads TGTGCCAGCAGCTGGGGGACAGGGGCCTACGAGCAGTACTTC.

Remarks on this clonotype: One junction end does not reproduce the germline sequence, and a read error may be involved. The chain recombines TRBV15 with TRBJ2-3; D unresolved. The germline CDR1 and CDR2 sequences are LNHNV and YYDKDF (reference sequence). The CDR3 loop spans 16 amino acids. The CDR3 spells CATSGDPGSLTDTQYF. CDR3 nucleotide sequence: TGTGCCACCAGCGGAGACCCCGGGTCACTCACAGATACGCAGTATTTT.

This chain connects TRBV9 to TRBJ2-1; TRBD1 matches at 7 bases. The CDR3 has 15 amino acids. CDR1 SGDLS and CDR2 YYNGEE come from the germline V gene. After removal of 5 bases from V and 4 bases from J, the junction contained 9 bases not matched to a gene. This CDR3 is CASSGPGQKYNEQFF. CDR3 nucleotide sequence: TGTGCCAGCAGTGGGCCGGGACAGAAGTACAATGAGCAGTTCTTC.

This clonotype was picked up a small number of times. V and J are TRBV15 and TRBJ1-5; TRBD1 is a possible D gene (5 bases). Germline CDR1 reads LNHNV; CDR2 reads YYDKDF (reference sequence). The CDR3 sequence is 15 residues long. Trimming removed 0 bases at V and 1 base at J, with 7 bases between. The CDR3 loop is CATSRDGQSNQPQHF. CDR3 nucleotide sequence: TGTGCCACCAGCAGAGACGGACAAAGCAATCAGCCCCAGCATTTT.